The 15 T cell receptor beta chains below all came from one sample that was sequenced in a study of control samples from healthy donors and cancer patients. Assay used: immunoSEQ multiplex PCR; TCRdb lists only in-frame clones, some missing. The sample contains around 43,000 clones, roughly 90% of which appear only once. Material for sequencing was blood. All receptors come from a woman aged 50 to 60 in good health.

This rearrangement joins TRBV18 to TRBJ1-2, with 7 bases identical to TRBD1. Germline assignment: CDR1 KGHSH and CDR2 LQKENI. The CDR3 sequence is 15 residues long. Trimming cost V 0 bases and J 4 bases; bases outside gene matches: 5. The CDR3 DNA reads as TGTGCCAGCTCACCACCGTCCGGGACAGTCTATGGCTACACCTTC. Protein: CASSPPSGTVYGYTF.

This CDR3 reads CASRDPADPLHF. As DNA, the CDR3 is TGTGCCAGCCGGGACCCGGCGGATCCCCTCCACTTT. This sequence joins TRBV2 and TRBJ1-6, with D tentatively TRBD1 (5 bases). The CDR3 consists of 12 residues. CDR1 and CDR2 from the germline V gene are SNHLY and FYNNEI. V was trimmed by 8 bases and J by 13 bases, leaving 15 bases between them.

This chain joins TRBV7-3 and TRBJ1-2; 9 positions match TRBD1. The germline V gene has CDR1 SGHTA and CDR2 FQGTGA. V lost 2 bases, J lost 7 bases, and 5 bases stayed unmatched. There are 14 residues in the CDR3. In DNA, the CDR3 is TGTGCCAGCAGCTTATATCCGGGACAGGGTGGCTACACCTTC. It encodes CASSLYPGQGGYTF. Based on the CDR3 plus reference TRBV7-3 and TRBJ1-2, the full variable domain is GAGVSQTPSNKVTEKGKYVELRCDPISGHTALYWYRQSLGQGPEFLIYFQGTGAADDSGLPNDRFFAVRPEGSVSTLKIQRTERGDSAVYLCASSLYPGQGGYTFGSGTRLTVV.

The chain is built from TRBV29-1 and TRBJ2-7, with 7 bases that match TRBD1. CDR1 is SQVTM, CDR2 ANQGSEA, per germline. The CDR3 totals 14 residues. V dropped 6 bases and J dropped 3; count of bases not matched to a gene: 11. In nucleotides, the CDR3 is TGCAGCGTGAGACCGGTAGACAGGGACTACGAGCAGTACTTC. It codes for CSVRPVDRDYEQYF.

This chain uses TRBV7-2 with TRBJ1-2, with 10 bases matching TRBD1. Germline trimming cut 5 bases from V and 2 bases from J; bases unmatched to any gene: 5. The CDR3 covers 15 residues. Germline assignment: CDR1 SGHTA and CDR2 FQGNSA. The CDR3 protein is CASSTRTGGNYGYTF. In DNA form, the CDR3 reads TGTGCCAGCAGCACCCGGACAGGGGGGAACTATGGCTACACCTTC.

As DNA, the CDR3 is TGCGCCAGCAGCCAACGGGCCGGCGGAGGGACAGCCAACACTGAAGCTTTCTTT. Residues: CASSQRAGGGTANTEAFF. V and J are TRBV4-3 and TRBJ1-1; TRBD1 aligns across 7 bases. The CDR3 extends over 18 amino acids. With V trimmed by 2 bases and J by 2 bases, 14 bases remained unmatched. From germline, CDR1 is LGHNA and CDR2 YSLEER.

This clone was counted only a few times. This chain joins TRBV30 and TRBJ1-1; 12 nucleotides match TRBD1. This CDR3 is 12 amino acids long. Trimming took 5 bases from V and 8 from J; bases not matched to a gene: 3. Germline CDR1 and CDR2: GTSNPN and SVGIG (reference sequence). CDR3 amino acids: CAWGDRGLEAFF. The CDR3 DNA reads TGTGCCTGGGGGGACAGGGGGCTGGAAGCTTTCTTT. Filled out from reference TRBV30 and TRBJ1-1, the complete variable domain reads SQTIHQWPATLVQPVGSPLSLECTVEGTSNPNLYWYRQAAGRGLQLLFYSVGIGQISSEVPQNLSASRPQDRQFILSSKKLLLSDSGFYLCAWGDRGLEAFFGQGTRLTVV.

The chain carries TRBV18 and TRBJ1-2, with 7 bases lining up with TRBD1. CDR1 is KGHSH and CDR2 is LQKENI in the germline V gene. V shed 6 bases, J shed 4 bases, and the junction held 11 bases outside the gene matches. CDR3 size: 15 residues. The CDR3 is CASSIRDSILYGYTF. The CDR3 coding sequence is TGTGCCAGCTCGATCCGGGACAGTATTCTCTATGGCTACACCTTC.

This clone has more than one count but fewer than ten. J is TRBJ2-1 and V is TRBV9, with 8 positions matching TRBD2. The CDR3 is 17 residues long. Germline V gene sequence: CDR1 SGDLS, CDR2 YYNGEE. Germline trimming cut 1 base from V and 0 bases from J; bases unmatched to any gene: 6. The CDR3 DNA sequence: TGTGCCAGCAGCGTATCGGGCGGGGGGATCTCCTACAATGAGCAGTTCTTC. Translation: CASSVSGGGISYNEQFF.

The chain combines TRBV28 with TRBJ2-7, with D tentatively TRBD2 (6 bases). V lost 7 bases, J lost 5 bases, and 18 bases lay in between. This CDR3 has 14 amino acids. Germline V gene sequence: CDR1 MDHEN, CDR2 SYDVKM. CDR3 amino acids: CASTPGGARHEQYF. CDR3 nucleotide sequence: TGTGCCAGCACTCCCGGAGGGGCCCGACACGAGCAGTACTTC. Combining the CDR3 with reference TRBV28 and TRBJ2-7 gives the whole variable domain DVKVTQSSRYLVKRTGEKVFLECVQDMDHENMFWYRQDPGLGLRLIYFSYDVKMKEKGDIPEGYSVSREKKERFSLILESASTNQTSMYLCASTPGGARHEQYFGPGTRLTVT.

The rearrangement uses TRBV18 and TRBJ2-3; maybe TRBD2 (6 bases). CDR3 length: 13 residues. V lost 2 bases and J 8 bases, leaving 11 bases between the germline ends. Per germline, CDR1 KGHSH and CDR2 LQKENI. The CDR3 nucleotides are TGTGCCAGCTCACCAATCTTGGAGGGTACGCAGTATTTT. Translating gives CASSPILEGTQYF.

The J gene is TRBJ1-3, the V gene TRBV27, with D unclear. CDR3 length equals 14 residues. V dropped 5 bases and J dropped 0 bases, with 8 bases sitting between them. CDR1 is MNHEY and CDR2 is SMNVEV in the germline V gene (reference sequence). The CDR3 region is CASSITASGNTIYF. For the CDR3, the DNA is TGTGCCAGCAGTATCACGGCCTCTGGAAACACCATATATTTT.

The chain uses TRBV15 and TRBJ2-3; D uncertain. With 0 bases removed from V and 2 bases from J, the gap between germline ends came to 9 bases. This CDR3 comprises 15 residues. Germline CDR1 reads LNHNV; CDR2 reads YYDKDF (reference sequence). The CDR3 DNA reads as TGTGCCACCAGCAGAGATCCACTTTCCACAGATACGCAGTATTTT. Its translation: CATSRDPLSTDTQYF.

This chain joins TRBV29-1 and TRBJ1-2; D remains unclear. The germline V and J ends were trimmed by 1 base and 3 bases, with 15 bases remaining between them. CDR3 length equals 15 residues. Germline assignment: CDR1 SQVTM and CDR2 ANQGSEA. The CDR3 bases are TGCAGCGTTGAAGCGGTCACCTGGGATGACTATGGCTACACCTTC. Its translation is CSVEAVTWDDYGYTF.

The chain employs TRBV12-3 or TRBV12-4 and TRBJ1-2; 9 positions match TRBD1. Germline trimming cut 6 bases from V and 2 bases from J; bases unmatched to any gene: 1. CDR3 size: 13 residues. The CDR3 region is CASSDRGNYGYTF. CDR3 coding DNA: TGTGCCAGCAGCGACAGGGGGAACTATGGCTACACCTTC.